One and the same sample provided the 23 T cell receptor beta chains below, sequenced in a study of beta chain features in type 1 diabetes. The authors reverse transcribed all of the isolated RNA, so sequencing captured expressed TCRB transcripts. TCRdb keeps only in-frame clones here, not all; method: immunoSEQ multiplex PCR. The table has 300,000 or so clones, 7.5% to 9% seen once. Sample: central memory CD4+ T cells from blood. The receptors here all came from a woman aged 18-29 years in good health.

The rearrangement links TRBV7-9 to TRBJ2-1; no definite D call. Per germline, CDR1 SEHNR and CDR2 FQNEAQ (reference sequence). V was pared by 5 bases and J by 8 bases, with 16 bases between. The CDR3 length is 14 residues. In DNA form, the CDR3 reads TGTGCCAGCAGCCTCAGTACTCGCTCGGATGAGCAGTTCTTC. It specifies CASSLSTRSDEQFF.

V gene TRBV28 combines with J gene TRBJ2-2, with D tentatively TRBD2 (6 bases). V was cut by 11 bases and J by 5 bases, with 18 bases left in between. Germline values: CDR1 MDHEN, CDR2 SYDVKM. The length of the CDR3 is 14 residues. The CDR3 here is CASRAGGSTGELFF. CDR3 nucleotides: TGTGCCTCCCGGGCTGGGGGGTCGACCGGGGAGCTGTTTTTT.

The V gene is TRBV28, the J gene TRBJ2-1, with D hard to call. The CDR3 runs 14 residues. Deletions cut 6 bases from V and 4 bases from J, with 13 bases between. CDR1 is MDHEN, CDR2 SYDVKM, per germline. CDR3 protein: CASRRYEEYNEQFF. DNA of the CDR3: TGTGCCAGCAGGAGGTACGAGGAATACAATGAGCAGTTCTTC.

The CDR3 region has the DNA TGTGCCAGCAGCTGGGGACTAGCGGGTAATGAGCAGTTCTTC. Its translation is CASSWGLAGNEQFF. This chain joins TRBV11-2 and TRBJ2-1, with 12 bases aligning to TRBD2. CDR3 size: 14 residues. Looked up from germline, CDR1 is SGHAT and CDR2 is FQNNGV. V was clipped by 4 bases and J by 7 bases; unmatched bases: 2.

This clone was detected a few times. The chain employs TRBV9 and TRBJ2-2, with a possible D match to TRBD2 (6 bases). CDR3 length: 14 amino acids. Trimming pared 4 bases from V and 8 bases from J, leaving 15 bases between. Germline loops: CDR1 SGDLS, CDR2 YYNGEE. Here the CDR3 reads CASSHGPGVGELFF. In DNA form, the CDR3 reads TGTGCCAGCAGCCACGGACCGGGGGTAGGGGAGCTGTTTTTT.

This clone was seen a few times. The rearrangement uses TRBV29-1 and TRBJ2-1; D unclear. Germline V gives CDR1 SQVTM, CDR2 ANQGSEA. This CDR3 comprises 13 residues. Trimming cost V 5 bases and J 8 bases, with 16 bases left between them. The CDR3: CSVRFRFAYEQFF. CDR3 coding DNA: TGCAGCGTTCGTTTCCGCTTCGCCTATGAGCAGTTCTTC.

The rearrangement links TRBV7-2 to TRBJ2-1; 12 positions agree with TRBD2. Germline CDR1 SGHTA, CDR2 FQGNSA. CDR3 length equals 13 residues. The V and J ends lost 0 bases and 14 bases, in that order; junction bases with no gene match: 2. The CDR3 here is CASSLAPSGREFF. For the CDR3, the DNA is TGTGCCAGCAGCTTAGCTCCTAGCGGGAGGGAGTTCTTC.

This clone occurred a few times. The J gene is TRBJ2-3, the V gene TRBV7-9; D unresolved. The CDR3 contains 11 residues. Germline V gene data show CDR1 as SEHNR and CDR2 as FQNEAQ (reference sequence). V lost 3 bases to trimming and J lost 4 bases, with 2 bases between them. CDR3 in amino acids: CASSFSDTQYF. DNA of the CDR3: TGTGCCAGCAGCTTTTCAGATACGCAGTATTTT.

The chain carries TRBV27 and TRBJ1-2; 9 bases map to TRBD1. Per the germline V gene, CDR1 is MNHEY and CDR2 is SMNVEV (reference sequence). J was trimmed by 3 bases and V by 5 bases; bases with no gene match: 10. The CDR3 extends over 16 amino acids. The CDR3 region is CASSTYRGQAYYGYTF. The CDR3 bases are TGTGCCAGCAGTACCTACAGGGGGCAGGCATACTATGGCTACACCTTC.

The chain joins TRBV4-3 to TRBJ2-4; TRBD2 is a possible D gene (6 bases). The CDR3 contains 15 residues. Per germline, CDR1 LGHNA and CDR2 YSLEER. V lost 1 base and J 5 bases, leaving 12 bases between the germline ends. CDR3 in DNA: TGCGCCAGCAGCCAAGTGGCCCAGCGGGAAAACATTCAGTACTTC. This codes for CASSQVAQRENIQYF.

This clone showed up just a few times. The chain joins TRBV5-6 to TRBJ2-5; TRBD1 aligns across 9 bases. This CDR3 is 15 amino acids long. Germline V gene sequence: CDR1 SGHDT, CDR2 YYEEEE. Trimming removed 1 base from V and 4 bases from J; junction bases left unmatched: 5. CDR3 sequence reads: CASSLWGTGLETQYF. Here the CDR3 DNA reads TGTGCCAGCAGCTTGTGGGGGACAGGGTTAGAGACCCAGTACTTC.

This clone was recorded many times. V gene TRBV19 combines with J gene TRBJ2-4, with D possibly being TRBD2 (5 bases). CDR1 and CDR2 from the germline V gene are LNHDA and SQIVND (reference sequence). The CDR3 consists of 15 residues. V was shortened by 5 bases and J by 3 bases, with 14 bases between the two germline ends. The CDR3 loop is CASSPRGGIKNIQYF. The CDR3 nucleotides are TGTGCCAGTAGTCCGAGAGGAGGAATCAAAAACATTCAGTACTTC. The entire variable domain, with the rest obtained from reference TRBV19 and TRBJ2-4, is as follows: DGGITQSPKYLFRKEGQNVTLSCEQNLNHDAMYWYRQDPGQGLRLIYYSQIVNDFQKGDIAEGYSVSREKKESFPLTVTSAQKNPTAFYLCASSPRGGIKNIQYFGAGTRLSVL.

The rearrangement uses TRBV28 and TRBJ2-7, with TRBD2 matching over 9 bases. The CDR3 totals 15 residues. The V gene's germline CDR1 is MDHEN and CDR2 SYDVKM. V shed 5 bases, J shed 1 base, and the junction held 6 bases outside the gene matches. CDR3 nucleotides: TGTGCCAGCAGTCCTAGCGGGGCACCTTCCTACGAGCAGTACTTC. Amino acids: CASSPSGAPSYEQYF.

Note on this clone: Other nucleotide sequences from this sample produce the same CDR3. The chain uses TRBV28 and TRBJ2-5; D is possibly TRBD1 or TRBD2 (6 bases each). Germline lookup yields CDR1 MDHEN and CDR2 SYDVKM. V dropped 5 bases and J dropped 5 bases, with 9 bases sitting between them. The CDR3 runs 12 residues. The CDR3 spells CASSQGGETQYF. The CDR3 DNA sequence: TGTGCCAGCAGTCAAGGGGGGGAGACCCAGTACTTC.

This clone was recorded a few times. This chain connects TRBV14 to TRBJ1-2; 7 nucleotides match TRBD1. Looked up from germline, CDR1 is SGHDN and CDR2 is FVKESK. The V gene end was trimmed by 4 bases and the J gene end by 3 bases; junction bases not matched to a gene: 8. This CDR3 is 15 amino acids long. The CDR3 protein is CASSLRQGVDYGYTF. The DNA of the CDR3 is TGTGCCAGCAGCCTCAGACAGGGAGTGGACTATGGCTACACCTTC. Using reference TRBV14 and TRBJ1-2 for the parts outside the CDR3, the full variable domain is EAGVTQFPSHSVIEKGQTVTLRCDPISGHDNLYWYRRVMGKEIKFLLHFVKESKQDESGMPNNRFLAERTGGTYSTLKVQPAELEDSGVYFCASSLRQGVDYGYTFGSGTRLTVV.

The chain joins TRBV29-1 to TRBJ2-3, with unresolved D. Germline loops: CDR1 SQVTM, CDR2 ANQGSEA. V lost 3 bases and J lost 4, with 11 bases in between. The CDR3 is 13 amino acids. CDR3 bases: TGCAGCGTTGAGACAAACGCCGCAGATACGCAGTATTTT. As protein: CSVETNAADTQYF.

This clone was found many times. J is TRBJ2-1 and V is TRBV7-2; 10 bases match TRBD2. Unmatched junction bases numbered 5, after V lost 5 bases and J lost 1 base. This CDR3 is built from 16 residues. Germline V gene data show CDR1 as SGHTA and CDR2 as FQGNSA. CDR3 bases: TGTGCCAGCAGCGGCCAACTAGCGGGGTCCTACAATGAGCAGTTCTTC. Amino acid sequence: CASSGQLAGSYNEQFF.

This clone was seen only a few times. The chain employs TRBV5-4 and TRBJ1-3; no clear D. V was trimmed by 4 bases and J by 0 bases, leaving 11 bases between them. CDR3 length: 15 residues. Germline CDR1 and CDR2: SGHNT and YYREEE (reference sequence). CDR3 nucleotide sequence: TGTGCCAGCAGCGGAAGAGAGAGCTCTGGAAACACCATATATTTT. It codes for CASSGRESSGNTIYF.

The chain links TRBV19 to TRBJ1-2; TRBD1 is a possible D gene (6 bases). Per germline, CDR1 LNHDA and CDR2 SQIVND (reference sequence). The V end lost 9 bases, the J end lost 7 bases, and 21 bases lay between the germline ends. The CDR3 length is 14 residues. This chain's CDR3 is CARPRQEPFLGYTF. Here the CDR3 DNA reads TGTGCCAGACCCAGACAGGAACCCTTCCTTGGCTACACCTTC.

This sequence joins TRBV13 and TRBJ2-5; TRBD1 matches 7 bases. The CDR3 length is 12 residues. CDR1 and CDR2 from the germline V gene are PRHDT and FYEKMQ (reference sequence). Trimming took 8 bases from V and 2 from J; bases not matched to a gene: 2. The CDR3 here is CASRDRQETQYF. The DNA for the CDR3 is TGTGCCAGCCGGGACAGACAAGAGACCCAGTACTTC.

This chain links TRBV10-3 with TRBJ1-2; a weak D match, TRBD1 (6 bases). CDR1 and CDR2 from the germline V gene are ENHRY and SYGVKD. V was trimmed by 3 bases and J by 5 bases, leaving 16 bases between them. The CDR3 consists of 15 residues. The CDR3 DNA reads TGTGCCATCAGTGAAAGGACAGCGGCGGAATATGGCTACACCTTC. Translated, it gives CAISERTAAEYGYTF.

This clone was seen more than once but under ten times. The DNA of the CDR3 is TGTGCCAGCAGGCGGGACAGCCAGAGCACAGATACGCAGTATTTT. Protein product: CASRRDSQSTDTQYF. This sequence joins TRBV5-4 and TRBJ2-3; a possible D gene is TRBD1 (7 bases). Trimming took off 5 bases at V and 0 bases at J, with 13 bases between the two ends. Germline V lookup: CDR1 SGHNT, CDR2 YYREEE (reference sequence). The CDR3 runs to 15 residues. Full variable domain (outside the CDR3, taken from reference TRBV5-4 and TRBJ2-3): ETGVTQSPTHLIKTRGQQVTLRCSSQSGHNTVSWYQQALGQGPQFIFQYYREEENGRGNFPPRFSGLQFPNYSSELNVNALELDDSALYLCASRRDSQSTDTQYFGPGTRLTVL.

The genes are TRBV6-8 and TRBJ2-5; perhaps TRBD1 as D (5 bases). V was pared by 6 bases and J by 1 base, with 18 bases between. Germline lookup yields CDR1 MNHGY and CDR2 SAAAGT. The CDR3 is made up of 16 amino acids. The DNA for the CDR3 is TGTGCCAGCAGCCAACAAGACAGAGTAGTCCAAGAGACCCAGTACTTC. Translation: CASSQQDRVVQETQYF.